Presented here are 24 T cell receptor beta chains from one specimen sequenced in a study of glioma-infiltrating T cells after dendritic cell vaccination. Sequencing was performed with immunoSEQ multiplex PCR; in TCRdb, only in-frame clones are kept and a portion is missing. The data contain roughly 82,000 clones, about 87% of them singletons. The input for sequencing was blood, taken before dendritic cell vaccination. These receptors were obtained from a human donor with glioblastoma.

V usage is TRBV4-1 and J usage is TRBJ1-1; D call uncertain. The CDR3 has 15 amino acids. The germline CDR1 and CDR2 sequences are MGHRA and YSYEKL. V dropped 7 bases and J dropped 0 bases, with 15 bases sitting between them. The DNA for the CDR3 is TGCGCCAGCACCCAGGCATTGCGGTTGAACACTGAAGCTTTCTTT. This gives the protein CASTQALRLNTEAFF.

The chain uses TRBV5-8 and TRBJ2-1; maybe TRBD2 (6 bases). With 3 bases removed from V and 3 bases from J, the gap between germline ends came to 19 bases. Germline V gene sequence: CDR1 SGHTS, CDR2 YDEGEE. The length of the CDR3 is 17 residues. CDR3: CASSSTGVRGSYNEQFF. In DNA form, the CDR3 reads TGTGCCAGCAGCTCCACGGGGGTTAGGGGAAGCTACAATGAGCAGTTCTTC.

In nucleotides, the CDR3 is TGTGCCAGCAGCTTAGGACGGACAGGGGGCACAGATACGCAGTATTTT. Translated, it gives CASSLGRTGGTDTQYF. V gene TRBV7-3 combines with J gene TRBJ2-3; 9 bases line up with TRBD1. V dropped 2 bases and J dropped 1; count of bases not matched to a gene: 4. The CDR3 sequence is 16 residues long. Germline CDR1 and CDR2: SGHTA and FQGTGA. Full variable domain (outside the CDR3, taken from reference TRBV7-3 and TRBJ2-3): GAGVSQTPSNKVTEKGKYVELRCDPISGHTALYWYRQSLGQGPEFLIYFQGTGAADDSGLPNDRFFAVRPEGSVSTLKIQRTERGDSAVYLCASSLGRTGGTDTQYFGPGTRLTVL.

This rearrangement joins TRBV5-8 to TRBJ2-2; D gene ambiguous. Trimming shortened V by 4 bases and J by 1 base, and 8 bases separated the two germline ends. The CDR3 is made up of 14 amino acids. Germline V lookup: CDR1 SGHTS, CDR2 YDEGEE. The CDR3 sequence: CASSLGGNTGELFF. The CDR3 nucleotides read TGTGCCAGCAGCCTTGGCGGGAACACCGGGGAGCTGTTTTTT.

V usage is TRBV11-2 and J usage is TRBJ2-5; 7 bases match TRBD2. V lost 5 bases, J lost 5 bases, and 11 bases stayed unmatched. From germline, CDR1 is SGHAT and CDR2 FQNNGV. The CDR3 covers 15 residues. The CDR3 protein is CASSPPSGIGETQYF. The CDR3 nucleotides read TGTGCCAGCAGCCCGCCGAGCGGGATAGGGGAGACCCAGTACTTC.

J is TRBJ2-5 and V is TRBV5-4; TRBD2 matches at 7 bases. The J segment lost 3 bases and the V segment lost 0 bases, leaving 5 bases of the junction unmatched. Germline-derived CDR1 and CDR2 are SGHNT and YYREEE (reference sequence). CDR3 length: 15 residues. DNA for the CDR3: TGTGCCAGCAGCTTGGGAAAGGGGACTAAAGAGACCCAGTACTTC. It encodes CASSLGKGTKETQYF.

Only a few counts were recorded for this clone. This chain uses TRBV10-3 with TRBJ1-6; TRBD1 aligns across 7 bases. V shed 2 bases, J shed 6 bases, and the junction held 4 bases outside the gene matches. The germline V gene has CDR1 ENHRY and CDR2 SYGVKD. This CDR3 is 15 amino acids long. In nucleotides, the CDR3 is TGTGCCATCAGTGAGGGACAGGAGGGTAATTCACCCCTCCACTTT. Translated: CAISEGQEGNSPLHF.

A note on this clone: The junction does not match germline at one end; this may be a read error. The chain employs TRBV18 and TRBJ2-5; the match to TRBD1 covers 7 bases. The CDR3 runs 14 residues. Germline CDR1 and CDR2: KGHSH and LQKENI. CDR3 nucleotide sequence: TGTGCCAGCTCACCCAGGGGGACCCAAGAGAGCCAGTACTTC. Translation: CASSPRGTQESQYF.

The chain links TRBV12-5 to TRBJ2-5; 9 positions agree with TRBD1. With V trimmed by 5 bases and J by 4 bases, 5 bases remained unmatched. CDR3 size: 14 residues. Looked up from germline, CDR1 is LGHNT and CDR2 is FRNRAP. CDR3 DNA: TGTGCTAGTGGTCCGGACAGGGGAACAGAGACCCAGTACTTC. This encodes CASGPDRGTETQYF.

This clone was counted a few times. The chain joins TRBV10-3 to TRBJ1-1; tentative D call: TRBD1 (5 bases). Between the trimmed V and J ends, which lost 6 bases and 6 bases, there was a span of 8 bases. The CDR3 has 11 residues. Germline CDR1 is ENHRY and CDR2 is SYGVKD. The CDR3 region has the DNA TGTGCCATCAGGCAGGGTGCTGAAGCTTTCTTT. Residues: CAIRQGAEAFF.

The V gene is TRBV18, the J gene TRBJ2-7; D might be TRBD1 (6 bases). The CDR3 is 16 residues long. Trimming removed 4 bases at V and 3 bases at J, with 19 bases between. CDR1 and CDR2 (germline): KGHSH, LQKENI. The CDR3 is CASSLTTGTRGYEQYF. CDR3 in DNA: TGTGCCAGCTCACTCACAACAGGGACGCGCGGCTACGAGCAGTACTTC.

The genes are TRBV5-1 and TRBJ1-4; the D gene is possibly TRBD1 (6 bases). V was clipped by 4 bases and J by 7 bases, with 17 bases between them. Germline lookup yields CDR1 SGHRS and CDR2 YFSETQ. This CDR3 is 15 amino acids long. The CDR3 protein is CASSTDTGIGEKLFF. CDR3 in DNA: TGCGCCAGCAGCACGGACACAGGGATCGGTGAAAAACTGTTTTTT.

The chain combines TRBV9 with TRBJ2-7; TRBD2 agrees at 14 bases. From germline, CDR1 is SGDLS and CDR2 YYNGEE. The CDR3 spans 14 residues. With 5 bases clipped from V and 6 bases from J, the junction kept 4 bases outside the gene matches. The CDR3 coding sequence is TGTGCCAGCAGGCCGGGACTAGCGGGAGCCGAGCAGTACTTC. Its protein product is CASRPGLAGAEQYF.

Here the CDR3 reads CAWSVGRDRSYNEQFF. The CDR3 region has the DNA TGTGCCTGGAGTGTAGGGCGGGACCGCTCCTACAATGAGCAGTTCTTC. V and J are TRBV30 and TRBJ2-1, with TRBD2 as a possible D gene (6 bases). Trimming took 0 bases from V and 0 from J, leaving 12 bases between them. The CDR3 runs 16 residues. Germline V gene lookup returns CDR1 GTSNPN and CDR2 SVGIG (reference sequence).

J is TRBJ2-2 and V is TRBV7-3, with D possibly being TRBD2 (6 bases). V lost 3 bases and J 3 bases, leaving 20 bases between the germline ends. There are 18 residues in the CDR3. Germline CDR1 and CDR2: SGHTA and FQGTGA. The CDR3 is CASSFNQRLSGDTGELFF. In nucleotides, the CDR3 is TGTGCCAGCAGCTTCAATCAACGGCTTTCGGGGGACACCGGGGAGCTGTTTTTT.

This chain joins TRBV6-4 and TRBJ2-3; 8 positions agree with TRBD1. The germline V gene encodes CDR1 MRHNA and CDR2 SNTAGT. The CDR3 consists of 15 residues. V shed 6 bases, J shed 5 bases, and the junction held 10 bases outside the gene matches. The CDR3 protein is CASRDGQGVRDTQYF. CDR3 sequence (DNA): TGTGCCAGCAGAGATGGACAGGGCGTAAGAGATACGCAGTATTTT.

As DNA, the CDR3 is TGTGCCAGCAGCTTAGGGCGGGAGGGATACACTGAAGCTTTCTTT. It translates to CASSLGREGYTEAFF. The chain has TRBV11-3 and TRBJ1-1; D is uncertain. Germline CDR1 reads SGHNT; CDR2 reads YENEEA. Trimming pared 1 base from V and 3 bases from J, leaving 12 bases between. The CDR3 contains 15 residues.

V and J are TRBV13 and TRBJ2-7; maybe TRBD1 (6 bases). This CDR3 has 13 amino acids. V dropped 2 bases and J dropped 2 bases, with 7 bases sitting between them. Germline CDR1 and CDR2: PRHDT and FYEKMQ (reference sequence). CDR3 bases: TGTGCCAGCAGCTTATGGACAGCCTACGAGCAGTACTTC. Translation gives CASSLWTAYEQYF.

The chain combines TRBV5-6 with TRBJ2-7, with a possible D match to TRBD2 (6 bases). CDR3 length: 12 residues. With 4 bases removed from V and 7 bases from J, the gap between germline ends came to 12 bases. The germline V gene has CDR1 SGHDT and CDR2 YYEEEE. The CDR3 protein is CASSGHAGEQYF. CDR3 nucleotide sequence: TGTGCCAGCAGCGGCCACGCGGGGGAGCAGTACTTC. Full variable domain (remainder filled in from reference TRBV5-6 and TRBJ2-7): DAGVTQSPTHLIKTRGQQVTLRCSPKSGHDTVSWYQQALGQGPQFIFQYYEEEERQRGNFPDRFSGHQFPNYSSELNVNALLLGDSALYLCASSGHAGEQYFGPGTRLTVT.

The rearrangement links TRBV2 to TRBJ2-7; TRBD2 agrees at 7 bases. The CDR3 is 14 amino acids. J lost 0 bases, V lost 4 bases, and 3 bases had no gene match. Germline V gene lookup returns CDR1 SNHLY and CDR2 FYNNEI. In nucleotides, the CDR3 is TGTGCCAGCAGTGCTGGCGGGAGCTCCTACGAGCAGTACTTC. Encoded protein: CASSAGGSSYEQYF.

The chain combines TRBV9 with TRBJ1-2; tentative D call: TRBD1 (6 bases). The CDR3 runs 14 residues. Germline CDR1 and CDR2: SGDLS and YYNGEE. V was pared by 0 bases and J by 8 bases, with 14 bases between. The CDR3 is CASSVEGQGIGYTF. The CDR3 DNA sequence: TGTGCCAGCAGCGTAGAAGGTCAGGGGATAGGCTACACCTTC.

V usage is TRBV7-6 and J usage is TRBJ2-1; D is unclear. This CDR3 contains 14 residues. With 2 bases removed from V and 1 base from J, the gap between germline ends came to 6 bases. Germline values: CDR1 SGHVS, CDR2 FNYEAQ. The CDR3 DNA follows: TGTGCCAGCAGCTTAACGGTATCCTACAATGAGCAGTTCTTC. As protein: CASSLTVSYNEQFF.

The J gene is TRBJ2-4, the V gene TRBV23-1; maybe TRBD1 (6 bases). TRBV23-1 is annotated as an ORF whose role is uncertain. V gave up 0 bases and J gave up 0 bases, with 15 bases separating them. The CDR3 runs to 18 residues. The CDR3 sequence: CASSQSRGWIQAKNIQYF. DNA of the CDR3: TGCGCCAGCAGTCAATCCAGGGGCTGGATACAAGCCAAAAACATTCAGTACTTC.

The chain combines TRBV19 with TRBJ1-5; 9 nucleotides align to TRBD1. CDR1 LNHDA and CDR2 SQIVND come from the germline V gene (reference sequence). V lost 3 bases to trimming and J lost 5 bases; unmatched junction nucleotides: 8. This CDR3 has 16 residues. The DNA for the CDR3 is TGTGCCAGTAGTATCCCGGGACAGGGACTGCATCAGCCCCAGCATTTT. Translated, it gives CASSIPGQGLHQPQHF.